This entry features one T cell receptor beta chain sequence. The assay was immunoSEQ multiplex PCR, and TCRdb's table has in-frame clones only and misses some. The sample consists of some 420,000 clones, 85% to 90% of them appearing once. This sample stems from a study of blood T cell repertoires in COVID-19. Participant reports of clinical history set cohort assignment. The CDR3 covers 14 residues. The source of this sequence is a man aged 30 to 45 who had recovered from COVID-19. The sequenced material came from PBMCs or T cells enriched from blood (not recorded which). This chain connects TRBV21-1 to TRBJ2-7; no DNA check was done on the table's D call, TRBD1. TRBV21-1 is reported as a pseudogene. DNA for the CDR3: TGTGCCAGCACCCGGGACAGGGATAACTACGAGCAGTACTTC. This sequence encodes CASTRDRDNYEQYF.